A single sample gave rise to the 23 T cell receptor beta chains below, sequenced in a study of CD8 T cells in ankylosing spondylitis. Using its own MiXCR run on the 5' RACE reads, TCRdb lists one record per CDR3 protein. The data contain about 100,000 distinct CDR3 sequences, almost 8.5% of them singletons. The specimen was blood, either unsorted or a sorted T cell fraction (not recorded which). The receptors originated from a male donor with ankylosing spondylitis or in good health (not recorded which).

In its sample, this clonotype was seen many times. The V call is TRBV9, the J call TRBJ2-7, with D unclear. Germline V gene data show CDR1 as SGDLS and CDR2 as YYNGEE. This CDR3 has 16 residues. V was shortened by 4 bases and J by 5 bases, with 22 bases between the two germline ends. Here the CDR3 reads CASSFNPDWSGNEQYF. For the CDR3, the DNA is TGTGCCAGCAGCTTCAACCCAGACTGGAGTGGGAACGAGCAGTACTTC.

This clonotype was seen a few times. The V call is TRBV6-5, the J call TRBJ2-2; tentatively, D is TRBD1 (5 bases). The CDR3 is 16 residues long. V shed 2 bases and J shed 4 bases, with 14 bases lying between them. Germline assignment: CDR1 MNHEY and CDR2 SVGAGI. The CDR3 bases are TGTGCCAGCAGTTACGACAGTGACAGCTCCACCGGGGAGCTGTTTTTT. Amino acids: CASSYDSDSSTGELFF.

This clonotype showed up just a few times. This rearrangement joins TRBV6-5 to TRBJ2-3; D remains ambiguous. Germline V gene lookup returns CDR1 MNHEY and CDR2 SVGAGI. The CDR3 covers 15 residues. With 0 bases removed from V and 4 bases from J, the gap between germline ends came to 11 bases. The CDR3 sequence is CASSYSIGLADTQYF. The CDR3 coding sequence is TGTGCCAGCAGTTACTCGATCGGGCTGGCAGATACGCAGTATTTT.

In its sample, this clonotype was seen many times. The J gene is TRBJ2-7, the V gene TRBV20-1; D tentatively reads TRBD1 or TRBD2 (5 bases each). Between the trimmed V and J ends, which lost 5 bases and 3 bases, there was a span of 17 bases. Germline V gene data show CDR1 as DFQATT and CDR2 as SNEGSKA (reference sequence). This CDR3 has 14 amino acids. The CDR3 sequence: CSARPSGRIYEQYF. The CDR3 DNA is TGCAGTGCTCGACCTTCGGGACGGATCTACGAGCAGTACTTC.

This clonotype appeared many times. This chain connects TRBV23-1 to TRBJ1-1; D is possibly TRBD1 (5 bases). TRBV23-1 is classed as an ORF, of uncertain function. The CDR3 consists of 15 residues. V was trimmed by 4 bases and J by 3 bases, leaving 15 bases between them. The CDR3 nucleotides read TGCGCCAGCAGTCTGGGGCAGGACCTACACACTGAAGCTTTCTTT. Encoded protein: CASSLGQDLHTEAFF.

This clonotype was observed at least ten times. V and J are TRBV7-9 and TRBJ2-1, with D tentatively TRBD1 or TRBD2 (5 bases each). The CDR3 totals 14 residues. Germline CDR1 SEHNR, CDR2 FQNEAQ (reference sequence). Trimming cost V 1 base and J 9 bases, with 13 bases left between them. The CDR3 nucleotides read TGTGCCAGCAGCTTAGGGGGCACCCGGGGTGAGCAGTTCTTC. It codes for CASSLGGTRGEQFF.

The chain carries TRBV20-1 and TRBJ2-3, with D possibly being TRBD2 (5 bases). This CDR3 comprises 15 residues. Germline CDR1 and CDR2: DFQATT and SNEGSKA (reference sequence). V was pared by 0 bases and J by 1 base, with 11 bases between. Here the CDR3 DNA reads TGCAGTGCTAGAGATCGGGATAGCGGCACAGATACGCAGTATTTT. It translates to CSARDRDSGTDTQYF.

This clonotype showed up many times. This sequence joins TRBV18 and TRBJ1-1; D unclear. CDR1 and CDR2 from the germline V gene are KGHSH and LQKENI. The CDR3 runs to 15 residues. V gave up 2 bases and J gave up 0 bases, with 10 bases separating them. CDR3 in DNA: TGTGCCAGCTCACCATTCGACCCGCTGAACACTGAAGCTTTCTTT. Amino acid sequence: CASSPFDPLNTEAFF.

This clonotype was observed at least ten times. V and J are TRBV11-2 and TRBJ2-6, with 9 bases identical to TRBD2. The germline V gene encodes CDR1 SGHAT and CDR2 FQNNGV. Losses at the gene ends were 5 bases for V and 0 bases for J; bases not matched to a gene: 11. The CDR3 spans 19 residues. CDR3 sequence (DNA): TGTGCCAGCAGCCTCCGTTCTAGCGGGGTTCTCTCTGGGGCCAACGTCCTGACTTTC. Its translation: CASSLRSSGVLSGANVLTF.

This sequence joins TRBV7-2 and TRBJ1-1; D call uncertain. Germline CDR1 and CDR2: SGHTA and FQGNSA. This CDR3 contains 13 residues. With 11 bases removed from V and 1 base from J, the gap between germline ends came to 14 bases. CDR3 region: CADKLERNTEAFF. In DNA form, the CDR3 reads TGTGCCGATAAGCTAGAGAGGAACACTGAAGCTTTCTTT.

This clonotype was observed many times. CDR3 coding DNA: TGTGCCAGCCGGAGACAGCCCGGCAATCAGCCCCAGCATTTT. Translating it yields CASRRQPGNQPQHF. This sequence joins TRBV27 and TRBJ1-5, with a tentative D call TRBD1 (5 bases). This CDR3 comprises 14 residues. CDR1 and CDR2 from the germline V gene are MNHEY and SMNVEV (reference sequence). V gave up 8 bases and J gave up 2 bases, with 13 bases separating them.

This clonotype was detected many times. The chain combines TRBV12-3 or TRBV12-4 with TRBJ1-5; no clear D. The CDR3 is made up of 15 amino acids. V was trimmed by 5 bases and J by 4 bases, leaving 15 bases between them. The CDR3 region is CASSNRSLTNQPQHF. The CDR3 nucleotides are TGTGCCAGCAGTAACAGAAGTCTGACAAATCAGCCCCAGCATTTT.

This clonotype was seen only a few times. This chain links TRBV9 with TRBJ2-1; 11 nucleotides match TRBD2. CDR3 length: 17 amino acids. V lost 0 bases to trimming and J lost 3 bases; unmatched junction nucleotides: 5. CDR1 is SGDLS and CDR2 is YYNGEE in the germline V gene. The CDR3 sequence is CASSVDIAGGYYNEQFF. DNA for the CDR3: TGTGCCAGCAGCGTAGACATAGCGGGAGGGTACTACAATGAGCAGTTCTTC.

This clonotype was seen many times. This chain uses TRBV6-5 with TRBJ1-2; D gene unclear. This CDR3 has 13 residues. V was cut by 4 bases and J by 4 bases, with 10 bases left in between. Per the germline V gene, CDR1 is MNHEY and CDR2 is SVGAGI. The CDR3 DNA sequence: TGTGCCAGCAGTTTAGCCCGAGGCTATGGCTACACCTTC. Its translation: CASSLARGYGYTF.

This clonotype showed up many times. This rearrangement joins TRBV7-2 to TRBJ2-1; 14 nucleotides align to TRBD2. This CDR3 has 14 residues. After removal of 3 bases from V and 12 bases from J, the junction contained 4 bases not matched to a gene. Germline V gives CDR1 SGHTA, CDR2 FQGNSA. DNA for the CDR3: TGTGCCAGCAGCTTGACTAGCGGGGGGGCAAGGCAGTTCTTC. Its protein product is CASSLTSGGARQFF.

This clonotype was picked up many times. The chain recombines TRBV11-2 with TRBJ2-7, with D unclear. V was shortened by 1 base and J by 4 bases, with 5 bases between the two germline ends. The CDR3 totals 12 residues. CDR1 and CDR2 (germline): SGHAT, FQNNGV. This CDR3 is CASSLVGYEQYF. Written as DNA, the CDR3 is TGTGCCAGCAGCTTAGTGGGGTACGAGCAGTACTTC.

This clonotype occurred many times. The V and J genes are TRBV2 and TRBJ2-3, with TRBD1 matching over 10 bases. The V gene's germline CDR1 is SNHLY and CDR2 FYNNEI. The length of the CDR3 is 14 residues. V dropped 6 bases and J dropped 6; count of bases not matched to a gene: 6. The CDR3 nucleotides read TGTGCCAGCAGAACCGGGACAGGGGCCGATACGCAGTATTTT. Translating it yields CASRTGTGADTQYF. Based on the CDR3 plus reference TRBV2 and TRBJ2-3, the full variable domain is EPEVTQTPSHQVTQMGQEVILRCVPISNHLYFYWYRQILGQKVEFLVSFYNNEISEKSEIFDDQFSVERPDGSNFTLKIRSTKLEDSAMYFCASRTGTGADTQYFGPGTRLTVL.

This clonotype has only a few counts. V is TRBV6-2 or TRBV6-3 and J is TRBJ2-3; 10 nucleotides agree with TRBD1. The CDR3 is 17 amino acids. The germline V gene encodes CDR1 MNHEY and CDR2 SVGEGT. V shed 6 bases and J 0 bases; nucleotides not matched to a gene: 9. CDR3: CASRPAGQGVSTDTQYF. The CDR3 DNA reads as TGTGCCAGCAGACCCGCCGGACAGGGGGTAAGCACAGATACGCAGTATTTT.

This clonotype was counted ten times or more. The V call is TRBV7-2, the J call TRBJ2-2; D is possibly TRBD1 (5 bases). V dropped 3 bases and J dropped 4 bases, with 12 bases sitting between them. Looked up from germline, CDR1 is SGHTA and CDR2 is FQGNSA. CDR3 size: 15 residues. CDR3 nucleotide sequence: TGTGCCAGCAGCTTTCCTGTAGGGGCCACCGGGGAGCTGTTTTTT. It translates to CASSFPVGATGELFF.

This clonotype was seen many times. The V call is TRBV19, the J call TRBJ2-3, with 13 bases lining up with TRBD2. This CDR3 is built from 16 residues. Unmatched junction bases numbered 8, after V lost 6 bases and J lost 5 bases. CDR1 LNHDA and CDR2 SQIVND come from the germline V gene (reference sequence). Here the CDR3 reads CASSPGLAGVGDTQYF. The CDR3 coding sequence is TGTGCCAGTAGCCCCGGACTAGCGGGAGTGGGAGATACGCAGTATTTT.

This clonotype was observed at least ten times. This chain links TRBV6-2 or TRBV6-3 with TRBJ2-2, with a possible D match to TRBD2 (6 bases). The ends were cut back, 5 bases at V and 2 bases at J, with 15 bases in the middle. Germline lookup yields CDR1 MNHEY and CDR2 SVGEGT. This CDR3 is 16 amino acids long. Written as DNA, the CDR3 is TGTGCCAGCAGTGTCTCTAGCGTCAAAAACACCGGGGAGCTGTTTTTT. Residues: CASSVSSVKNTGELFF.

In this sample, this clonotype turned up many times. The chain employs TRBV4-1 and TRBJ2-2; D tentatively fits TRBD1 or TRBD2 (5 bases each). The ends were cut back, 3 bases at V and 1 base at J, with 15 bases in the middle. The CDR3 extends over 17 amino acids. Germline V gives CDR1 MGHRA, CDR2 YSYEKL. The CDR3 is CASSHRRRGVNTGELFF. The CDR3 DNA follows: TGCGCCAGCAGCCACCGTCGGAGAGGGGTGAACACCGGGGAGCTGTTTTTT.

This clonotype has ten or more counts. The gene calls are TRBV29-1 and TRBJ2-1, with D perhaps matching TRBD2 (7 bases). CDR1 SQVTM and CDR2 ANQGSEA come from the germline V gene. The CDR3 loop spans 15 amino acids. The V end was cut by 7 bases, the J end by 5 bases, with 21 bases between. CDR3 nucleotides: TGCAGCGCCCTGGAGGGGGGGCGCGTAAACAATGAGCAGTTCTTC. This translates into CSALEGGRVNNEQFF.